The 21 T cell receptor beta chains below come from one sample, sequenced in a study of T cells in Graves' hyperthyroidism and ophthalmopathy. The TCR beta CDR3 regions underwent amplification using RNA transcripts as the source. The HTBI primer set was used in a first-round RT-PCR of the TCR CDR3. One entry per CDR3 protein, called by TCRdb with MiXCR from the multiplex PCR reads. The sample consists of 300,000 to 450,000 distinct CDR3 sequences, about 15% of them appearing once. The sequenced material came from blood. Every receptor here comes from a woman younger than 45 with Graves' hyperthyroidism.

This clonotype appeared a few times. The CDR3 spells CASSTGTSGTFAGELFF. The CDR3, as DNA: TGTGCCAGCAGCACCGGGACTAGCGGGACCTTCGCCGGGGAGCTGTTTTTT. V is TRBV9 and J is TRBJ2-2; 13 bases line up with TRBD2. The trim removed 4 bases at V and 6 bases at J, leaving 9 bases unmatched. CDR3 length equals 17 residues. In germline, CDR1 is SGDLS, CDR2 YYNGEE.

This clonotype was seen ten or more times. The V call is TRBV7-9, the J call TRBJ1-1, with D hard to call. The CDR3 is 13 residues long. V lost 3 bases and J 1 base, leaving 6 bases between the germline ends. Germline values: CDR1 SEHNR, CDR2 FQNEAQ (reference sequence). The DNA of the CDR3 is TGTGCCAGCAGCTTTGATGCGAACACTGAAGCTTTCTTT. It yields the protein CASSFDANTEAFF.

This clonotype was detected ten times or more. The chain is built from TRBV6-1 and TRBJ2-1; TRBD2 aligns across 8 bases. CDR3 length: 15 amino acids. Germline V gene data show CDR1 as MNHNS and CDR2 as SASEGT. The ends lost 8 bases at V and 1 base at J; junction bases unmatched: 7. CDR3 loop: CASGVAGTSYNEQFF. The CDR3 DNA reads as TGTGCCAGCGGGGTAGCGGGGACATCCTACAATGAGCAGTTCTTC.

The table lists this clonotype with many counts. V gene TRBV12-3 or TRBV12-4 combines with J gene TRBJ2-2; 7 nucleotides line up with TRBD1. Trimming cost V 4 bases and J 4 bases; bases outside gene matches: 9. There are 16 residues in the CDR3. CDR3 bases: TGTGCCAGCAGTTCCGGACAGGCTGCGAGCACCGGGGAGCTGTTTTTT. Its translation: CASSSGQAASTGELFF.

In its sample, this clonotype was seen a few times. The chain combines TRBV3-1 with TRBJ1-3; D is uncertain. The CDR3 contains 15 residues. Deletions cut 4 bases from V and 0 bases from J, with 10 bases between. The V gene's germline CDR1 is LGHDT and CDR2 YNNKEL (reference sequence). The CDR3 here is CASSRRVISGNTIYF. DNA for the CDR3: TGTGCCAGCAGCCGGCGGGTGATCTCTGGAAACACCATATATTTT.

The table lists this clonotype with many counts. This rearrangement joins TRBV12-3 or TRBV12-4 to TRBJ2-3; TRBD1 might be the D (5 bases). The CDR3 runs to 15 residues. V lost 6 bases and J lost 0, with 13 bases in between. CDR3 DNA sequence: TGTGCCAGCAGCACTCCAGGGCTGAGCACAGATACGCAGTATTTT. Encoded protein: CASSTPGLSTDTQYF.

This clonotype was picked up a small number of times. The chain employs TRBV25-1 and TRBJ1-1; TRBD1 matches at 9 bases. The CDR3 totals 16 residues. V shed 4 bases, J shed 4 bases, and the junction held 10 bases outside the gene matches. Per the germline V gene, CDR1 is MGHDK and CDR2 is SYGVNS. CDR3 region: CASSARDRVGSTEAFF. The CDR3 nucleotides are TGTGCCAGCAGTGCGCGGGACAGGGTAGGATCCACTGAAGCTTTCTTT.

This clonotype was picked up many times. The chain couples TRBV6-5 to TRBJ2-5, with D tentatively TRBD2 (5 bases). The length of the CDR3 is 15 residues. Germline values: CDR1 MNHEY, CDR2 SVGAGI. Trimming shortened V by 2 bases and J by 5 bases, and 15 bases separated the two germline ends. This CDR3 reads CASSYLGPSPETQYF. The CDR3 nucleotides read TGTGCCAGCAGTTACCTCGGACCTAGCCCGGAGACCCAGTACTTC.

In its sample, this clonotype was seen a few times. CDR3 bases: TGTGCCAGTAGTTCTACCTTCGGGGGAGAGACCCAGTACTTC. Translated: CASSSTFGGETQYF. J is TRBJ2-5 and V is TRBV19; possible D gene TRBD2, 6 bases. Germline V lookup: CDR1 LNHDA, CDR2 SQIVND (reference sequence). Deletions cut 5 bases from V and 4 bases from J, with 14 bases between. CDR3 length: 14 amino acids.

A word on this clonotype: The junction shows a germline mismatch at one end, possibly a read error. The chain joins TRBV27 to TRBJ2-3; 12 bases are a match to TRBD2. Germline V CDR1 and CDR2: MNHEY, SMNVEV (reference sequence). There are 18 residues in the CDR3. The DNA for the CDR3 is TGTGCCCGCAGTTTATCGGCCGGGACTAGCGGGAGCACAGATACGCAGTATTTT. Its protein is CARSLSAGTSGSTDTQYF.

The chain employs TRBV29-1 and TRBJ2-1; 16 nucleotides agree with TRBD2. Germline V gives CDR1 SQVTM, CDR2 ANQGSEA. V shed 7 bases and J 7 bases; nucleotides not matched to a gene: 16. The CDR3 extends over 18 amino acids. The CDR3 protein is CSARGTSGRETRPNEQFF. CDR3 in DNA: TGCAGCGCTAGAGGGACTAGCGGGAGGGAGACGAGACCTAATGAGCAGTTCTTC.

This clonotype has at least ten counts. J is TRBJ2-5 and V is TRBV15; 10 nucleotides agree with TRBD2. CDR3 length: 16 amino acids. Germline assignment: CDR1 LNHNV and CDR2 YYDKDF (reference sequence). Trimming at V came to 5 bases and at J to 4 bases, leaving 10 bases not matched to a gene. The CDR3 loop reads CATSVTSGNFAETQYF. The CDR3 DNA sequence: TGTGCCACCAGCGTCACTAGCGGGAACTTTGCAGAGACCCAGTACTTC.

To note about this clonotype: This may be a read error: a much more frequent sequence differs by one nucleotide. The chain couples TRBV2 to TRBJ1-1; D gene unclear. From germline, CDR1 is SNHLY and CDR2 FYNNEI. The CDR3 runs to 14 residues. This CDR3 reads CASSPGWRNTVAFF. The CDR3 nucleotides read TGTGCCAGCTCCCCAGGATGGAGGAACACTGTAGCTTTCTTT.

This clonotype has more than one count but fewer than ten. This sequence joins TRBV28 and TRBJ1-2; 9 bases fit TRBD1. Trimming cost V 5 bases and J 4 bases; bases outside gene matches: 5. The CDR3 extends over 14 amino acids. Germline lookup yields CDR1 MDHEN and CDR2 SYDVKM. The CDR3 DNA follows: TGTGCCAGCAGTCGGACAGGGGTGGGCTATGGCTACACCTTC. It translates to CASSRTGVGYGYTF.

The chain is built from TRBV19 and TRBJ2-5, with TRBD2 identical over 10 bases. The CDR3 consists of 16 residues. Germline-derived CDR1 and CDR2 are LNHDA and SQIVND (reference sequence). After removal of 3 bases from V and 3 bases from J, the junction contained 7 bases not matched to a gene. In DNA form, the CDR3 reads TGTGCCAGTAGTATTACTAGCGGGACCATCGAAGAGACCCAGTACTTC. Translating it yields CASSITSGTIEETQYF.

J is TRBJ2-1 and V is TRBV27; D perhaps matches TRBD1 (8 bases). This CDR3 has 16 amino acids. V gave up 5 bases and J gave up 8 bases, with 22 bases separating them. Germline CDR1 and CDR2: MNHEY and SMNVEV (reference sequence). CDR3 loop: CASSLPGGQGRDEQFF. The CDR3 DNA sequence: TGTGCCAGCAGTCTCCCGGGAGGACAGGGCAGGGATGAGCAGTTCTTC.

The chain joins TRBV11-1 to TRBJ2-5; the D gene could be TRBD1 or TRBD2 (5 bases each). Trimming pared 5 bases from V and 5 bases from J, leaving 15 bases between. This CDR3 is built from 14 residues. CDR1 and CDR2 from the germline V gene are SGHAT and FQDESV (reference sequence). The CDR3 is CASSPPGQGETQYF. DNA for the CDR3: TGTGCCAGCAGCCCACCGGGGCAGGGTGAGACCCAGTACTTC.

The chain joins TRBV6-2 or TRBV6-3 to TRBJ2-2; possible D gene TRBD1, 5 bases. The germline CDR1 and CDR2 sequences are MNHEY and SVGEGT. The CDR3 contains 17 residues. V was trimmed by 8 bases and J by 1 base, leaving 20 bases between them. The DNA of the CDR3 is TGTGCCAGCCAAATTACCTTTCAGGGTCTGAACACCGGGGAGCTGTTTTTT. It yields the protein CASQITFQGLNTGELFF.

The chain employs TRBV15 and TRBJ2-1; maybe TRBD1 (6 bases). The CDR3 spans 15 residues. The germline V and J ends were trimmed by 1 base and 5 bases, with 12 bases remaining between them. The V gene's germline CDR1 is LNHNV and CDR2 YYDKDF (reference sequence). The CDR3, as DNA: TGTGCCACCAGCAGAGCCCAGGGGTCCCACAATGAGCAGTTCTTC. This translates into CATSRAQGSHNEQFF.

This clonotype was counted many times. The V and J genes are TRBV27 and TRBJ2-1; 9 positions match TRBD2. Germline CDR1 and CDR2: MNHEY and SMNVEV (reference sequence). The CDR3 is 16 residues long. The trim removed 7 bases at V and 9 bases at J, leaving 16 bases unmatched. The CDR3 here is CASNRRAGGLEGEQFF. The DNA for the CDR3 is TGTGCCAGCAACCGTCGGGCGGGAGGGCTCGAGGGTGAGCAGTTCTTC.

This clonotype was seen a handful of times. The chain couples TRBV5-1 to TRBJ2-7, with 10 bases lining up with TRBD2. After removal of 3 bases from V and 4 bases from J, the junction contained 4 bases not matched to a gene. There are 14 residues in the CDR3. Germline-derived CDR1 and CDR2 are SGHRS and YFSETQ. As DNA, the CDR3 is TGCGCCAGCAGCTCAACTAGCGGGAATTACGAGCAGTACTTC. Its translation: CASSSTSGNYEQYF.